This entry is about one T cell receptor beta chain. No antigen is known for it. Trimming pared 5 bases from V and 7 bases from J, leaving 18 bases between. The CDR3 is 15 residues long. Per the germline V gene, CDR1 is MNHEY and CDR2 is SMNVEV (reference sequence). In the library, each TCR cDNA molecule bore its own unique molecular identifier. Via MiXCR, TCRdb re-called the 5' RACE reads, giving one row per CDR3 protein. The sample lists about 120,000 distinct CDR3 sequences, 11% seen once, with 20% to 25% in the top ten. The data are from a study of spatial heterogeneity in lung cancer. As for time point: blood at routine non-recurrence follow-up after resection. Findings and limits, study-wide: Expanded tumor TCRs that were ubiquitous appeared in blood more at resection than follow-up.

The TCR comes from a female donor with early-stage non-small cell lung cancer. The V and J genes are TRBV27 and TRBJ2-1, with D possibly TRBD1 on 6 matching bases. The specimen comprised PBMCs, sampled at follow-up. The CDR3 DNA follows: TGTGCCAGCAGTGCCTTTGATGTACAGGGAAATGAGCAGTTCTTC. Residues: CASSAFDVQGNEQFF.